This T cell receptor (beta chain) was identified in a study of CD8+CD57+ T cells in acquired aplastic anemia. As for the study in general: When averaged, DNA from sorted CD4+ and CD8+ cells came to approximately 3.2 ug.

This clonotype showed up just once. Genomic DNA acted as the template from which TCR beta VDJ combination and CDR3 sequence profiling were carried out. From the reads, TCRdb called clonotypes with MiXCR, one entry per CDR3 protein. This sample has 200,000 to 250,000 distinct CDR3 sequences, with about 60% found just once. Patients picked for sequencing had shown CD8+CD57+ cell expansion detected by flow cytometry. All patients had severe acquired aplastic anemia. Patients were therapy-naive when their blood was sampled. CDR3 length equals 16 residues. V dropped 0 bases and J dropped 3; count of bases not matched to a gene: 4. Germline-derived CDR1 and CDR2 are SGHDT and YYEEEE.

This TCR derives from a human donor with aplastic anemia. The specimen was sorted CD4+, CD8+, or CD8+CD57+ T cells (not recorded which) from PBMCs. The V and J genes are TRBV5-6 and TRBJ1-1; 11 bases are a match to TRBD1. The CDR3 sequence: CASSLGGTGGDTEAFF. CDR3 nucleotides: TGTGCCAGCAGCTTGGGGGGGACAGGGGGAGACACTGAAGCTTTCTTT.